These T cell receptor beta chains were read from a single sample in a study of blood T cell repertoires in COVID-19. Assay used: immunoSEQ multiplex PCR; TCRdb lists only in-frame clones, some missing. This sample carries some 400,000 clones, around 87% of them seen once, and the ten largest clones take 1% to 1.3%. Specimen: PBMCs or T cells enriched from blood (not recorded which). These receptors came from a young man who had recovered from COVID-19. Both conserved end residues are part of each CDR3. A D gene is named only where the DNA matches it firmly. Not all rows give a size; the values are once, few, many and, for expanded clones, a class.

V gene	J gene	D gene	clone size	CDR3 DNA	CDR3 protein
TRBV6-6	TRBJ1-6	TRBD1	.	TGTGCCAGCAGTCCGGGACAGGGGGCAGGTCGCAATTCACCCCTCCACTTT	CASSPGQGAGRNSPLHF
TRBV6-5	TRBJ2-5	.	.	TGTGCCAGCAGTTACTTGGCCGATAAAGAGACCCAGTACTTC	CASSYLADKETQYF
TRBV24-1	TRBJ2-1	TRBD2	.	TGTGCCACGGGGGAGGGCGGGTCCTACAATGAGCAGTTCTTC	CATGEGGSYNEQFF
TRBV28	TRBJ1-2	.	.	TGTGCCAGCAGTTGGAGCGACTATGGCTACACCTTC	CASSWSDYGYTF
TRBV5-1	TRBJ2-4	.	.	TGCGCCAGCAGCTTGGACTTAGCCAAAAACATTCAGTACTTC	CASSLDLAKNIQYF
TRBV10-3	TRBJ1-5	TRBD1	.	TGTGCCATCAACAGCGACAGGGGGCTTCAGCCCCAGCATTTT	CAINSDRGLQPQHF
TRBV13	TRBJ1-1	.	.	TGTGCCAGCAGCTTAAGGGGCGGTGAAGCTTTCTTT	CASSLRGGEAFF
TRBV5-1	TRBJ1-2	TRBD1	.	TGCGCCAGCAGCTTGGGGATAGACAGGGTCAACTATGGCTACACCTTC	CASSLGIDRVNYGYTF
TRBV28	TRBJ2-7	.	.	TGTGCCAGCAGTCCCGGAGGAGGTCCCGAATACGAGCAGTACTTC	CASSPGGGPEYEQYF
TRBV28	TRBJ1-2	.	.	TGTGCCAGCAGGCAGGGAAATGGCTACACCTTC	CASRQGNGYTF
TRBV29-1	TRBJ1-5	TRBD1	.	TGCAGCGTACGGACAGGGGGGCAGCCCCAGCATTTT	CSVRTGGQPQHF
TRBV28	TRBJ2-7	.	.	TGTGCCAGCAATAATCCGTACGAGCAGTACTTC	CASNNPYEQYF
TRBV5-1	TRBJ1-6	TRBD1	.	TGCGCCAGCAGCTCGGGGACAGGAAATAATTCACCCCTCCACTTT	CASSSGTGNNSPLHF
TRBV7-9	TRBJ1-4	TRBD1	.	TGTGCCAGCAGCGGGACCGGGACAGGAAAACTGTTTTTT	CASSGTGTGKLFF
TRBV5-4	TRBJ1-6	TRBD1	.	TGTGCCAGCAGCCGGGACAGAATTAATTCACCCCTCCACTTT	CASSRDRINSPLHF
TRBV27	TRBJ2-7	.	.	TGTGCCAGCAGTACCTCGTGGACTACATATTACGAGCAGTACTTC	CASSTSWTTYYEQYF
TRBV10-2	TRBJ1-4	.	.	TGCGCCAGCAGTGAGTCTTTGTCAGGGGCTAATGAAAAACTGTTTTTT	CASSESLSGANEKLFF
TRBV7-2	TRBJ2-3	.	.	TGTGCCAGCAGCGCCCGGGTACCTAGCACAGATACGCAGTATTTT	CASSARVPSTDTQYF
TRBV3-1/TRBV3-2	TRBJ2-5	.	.	TGTGCCAGCAGCCAGGCGGGCGGGACAGAGACCCAGTACTTC	CASSQAGGTETQYF
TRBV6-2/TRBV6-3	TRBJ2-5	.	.	TGTGCCAGCAGCTTCCTTACGGGGGAGACCCAGTACTTC	CASSFLTGETQYF
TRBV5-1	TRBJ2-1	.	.	TGCGCCAGCAGCTTGAGCAGGGTATGGAGCTCCTACAATGAGCAGTTCTTC	CASSLSRVWSSYNEQFF
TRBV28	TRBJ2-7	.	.	TGTGCCAGCAGTGGAGGGCAGACCTACGAGCAGTACTTC	CASSGGQTYEQYF
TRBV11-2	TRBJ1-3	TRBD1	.	TGTGCCAGCAGCTCCTGGGACAGGGGGCCTGGAAACACCATATATTTT	CASSSWDRGPGNTIYF
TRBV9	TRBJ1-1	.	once	TGTGCCAGCGTACTGGACAGTGACACTGAAGCTTTCTTT	CASVLDSDTEAFF
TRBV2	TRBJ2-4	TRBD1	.	TGTGCCAGCAGGAGGACAGGGGTAAACATTCAGTACTTC	CASRRTGVNIQYF
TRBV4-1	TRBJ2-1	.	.	TGCGCCAGCAGCCAAGAATACCAGTCTCGTTTCAATGAGCAGTTCTTC	CASSQEYQSRFNEQFF
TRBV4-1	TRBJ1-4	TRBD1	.	TGCGCCAGCAGCCAAGGGGGGACAGGGTCAACTAATGAAAAACTGTTTTTT	CASSQGGTGSTNEKLFF
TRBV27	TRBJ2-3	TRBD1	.	TGTGCCAGCACCGACAGGGGGCTTTCCACAGATACGCAGTATTTT	CASTDRGLSTDTQYF
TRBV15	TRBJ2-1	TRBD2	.	TGTGCCACCAGCAGAGATTATGTAGCGGGAGTCGGTGGTGAGCAGTTCTTC	CATSRDYVAGVGGEQFF
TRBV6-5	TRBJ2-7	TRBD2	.	TGTGCCAGCAGCTCTAGCGGGTTTGAGCAGTACTTC	CASSSSGFEQYF
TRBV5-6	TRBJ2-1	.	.	TGTGCCAGCAGGCGGGATAGCTCCTACAATGAGCAGTTCTTC	CASRRDSSYNEQFF
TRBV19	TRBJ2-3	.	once	TGTGCCAGTAGTATAGGGAGCGGTAGCACAGATACGCAGTATTTT	CASSIGSGSTDTQYF